This entry describes one TCR beta chain. The CDR3 totals 13 residues. With 11 bases clipped from V and 1 base from J, the junction kept 4 bases outside the gene matches. CDR1 and CDR2 from the germline V gene are LNHDA and SQIVND (reference sequence). The sample comes from a study of blood T cell repertoires in COVID-19. At the level of the study: Whether acute or convalescent, the COVID-19 samples came from the United States, Italy and Spain.

Authors' analysis steps: The assay estimated nucleated cells by amplifying reference gene primers. TCRdb keeps only in-frame clones here, not all; method: immunoSEQ multiplex PCR. That table is the source of V, J and clone size, and D and trimming were worked out from the DNA. Of about 71,000 clones in the sample, around 85% are singletons; the top ten hold 28%. This sequence joins TRBV19 and TRBJ2-1; 8 bases align to TRBD2. The sequenced material came from peripheral blood. The sequence derives from a man aged 70-80 years with acute or convalescent COVID-19. The CDR3 DNA reads TGTGCCTCGGGGGGGCGTTCCTACAATGAGCAGTTCTTC. This translates into CASGGRSYNEQFF.